Listed here are 26 T cell receptor beta chains from one sample, sequenced in a study of regulatory T cells in long-lasting Graves disease. To make TCR beta libraries, researchers used iRepertoire HTBI primers and Arm-PCR of CDR3 regions. TCRdb re-called the multiplex PCR reads with MiXCR, one entry per CDR3 protein. The data hold roughly 500,000 distinct CDR3 sequences, with around 20% observed a single time. Stated time point: persistent/refractory GD, antithyroid drugs over 5 years with positive TRAb. With RNA extracted from PBMCs as input, the TCR library was made. The input for sequencing was peripheral blood mononuclear cells (PBMCs), taken when the disease was refractory, from a patient treated with antithyroid drugs. The receptors shown here come from a female donor with Graves disease.

This clonotype was picked up many times. The V gene is TRBV28, the J gene TRBJ1-1, with D possibly TRBD1 on 6 matching bases. V lost 5 bases and J 5 bases, leaving 15 bases between the germline ends. The germline CDR1 and CDR2 sequences are MDHEN and SYDVKM. CDR3 size: 14 residues. CDR3 coding DNA: TGTGCCAGCAGTCTAGGGGGGGAGGAGACTGAAGCTTTCTTT. Its protein is CASSLGGEETEAFF.

The CDR3 region has the DNA TGTGCCAGCAGTGGATACGGGACACACATTGATAGCAATCAGCCCCAGCATTTT. It translates to CASSGYGTHIDSNQPQHF. The chain has TRBV6-1 and TRBJ1-5, with D possibly matching TRBD1 (6 bases). CDR3 length: 18 residues. V was trimmed by 4 bases and J by 0 bases, leaving 19 bases between them. The germline V gene encodes CDR1 MNHNS and CDR2 SASEGT.

This clonotype has a handful of counts. The chain links TRBV15 to TRBJ2-2; unclear D gene. In germline, CDR1 is LNHNV, CDR2 YYDKDF (reference sequence). The CDR3 has 12 amino acids. Trimming stripped 0 bases from V and 7 bases from J, with 3 bases between. The chain's CDR3 is CATSREIGELFF. The CDR3 nucleotides read TGTGCCACCAGCAGAGAAATCGGGGAGCTGTTTTTT.

This clonotype was picked up a small number of times. An end of the junction differs from the germline gene, which may be a read error. V and J are TRBV27 and TRBJ1-2; D might be TRBD1 (5 bases). Germline CDR1 reads MNHEY; CDR2 reads SMNVEV (reference sequence). The CDR3 is 13 amino acids. CDR3 amino acids: CASSRTPNYGYAF. CDR3 DNA: TGTGCCAGCAGTCGGACACCGAACTATGGCTACGCCTTC.

Notes on this clonotype: Since a much larger clone is just one base distant, this may be a read error. This sequence joins TRBV15 and TRBJ2-2; D call uncertain. This CDR3 region has 18 residues. Germline V gene sequence: CDR1 LNHNV, CDR2 YYDKDF (reference sequence). For the CDR3, the DNA is TGTACCACCAGCAGAGATCACCTTCGGCAGCCGGTCACCGGGGAGCTGTTTTTT. It encodes CTTSRDHLRQPVTGELFF.

The J gene is TRBJ1-1, the V gene TRBV5-1; D uncertain. Trimming shortened V by 4 bases and J by 0 bases, and 10 bases separated the two germline ends. Germline CDR1 is SGHRS and CDR2 is YFSETQ. The CDR3 has 14 residues. The CDR3 sequence is CASSIDGMNTEAFF. The CDR3 DNA reads TGCGCCAGCAGCATCGACGGAATGAACACTGAAGCTTTCTTT.

This clonotype has at least ten counts. V and J are TRBV6-4 and TRBJ1-2; D uncertain. There are 13 residues in the CDR3. With 5 bases removed from V and 3 bases from J, the gap between germline ends came to 10 bases. Per the germline V gene, CDR1 is MRHNA and CDR2 is SNTAGT. The CDR3 region has the DNA TGTGCCAGCAGTCCAAGTGCCGACTATGGCTACACCTTC. Residues: CASSPSADYGYTF.

There are a few counts of this clonotype. This chain links TRBV11-2 with TRBJ2-5, with TRBD2 matching 9 bases. Germline CDR1 is SGHAT and CDR2 is FQNNGV. Trimming cost V 5 bases and J 5 bases; bases outside gene matches: 15. The CDR3 has 17 amino acids. The DNA for the CDR3 is TGTGCCAGCAGCGCCGGGGGGCGGGAGGGCCGAGGGGAGACCCAGTACTTC. Protein sequence: CASSAGGREGRGETQYF.

This rearrangement joins TRBV28 to TRBJ2-5, with 9 nucleotides matching TRBD2. The junction had 8 bases not matched to a gene; V was cut back by 3 bases and J by 3 bases. This CDR3 has 16 amino acids. From germline, CDR1 is MDHEN and CDR2 SYDVKM. The CDR3 bases are TGTGCCAGCAGTTTTTCGGTTTTAGCGGGAGAAGAGACCCAGTACTTC. This sequence encodes CASSFSVLAGEETQYF.

The chain has TRBV6-5 and TRBJ2-4; no definite D call. Germline values: CDR1 MNHEY, CDR2 SVGAGI. V was trimmed by 4 bases and J by 6 bases, leaving 10 bases between them. The CDR3 runs 13 residues. The CDR3 DNA reads as TGTGCCAGCAGTTTCTACCGAGGAAACATTCAGTACTTC. Residues: CASSFYRGNIQYF.

The chain employs TRBV5-1 and TRBJ2-7, with 10 bases that match TRBD2. The CDR3 covers 14 residues. Trimming cost V 7 bases and J 5 bases; bases outside gene matches: 9. The germline gives CDR1 SGHRS, CDR2 YFSETQ. DNA for the CDR3: TGCGCCAGCGGGGATAGCGGGAGGAGGAACGAGCAGTACTTC. Residues: CASGDSGRRNEQYF.

At least ten counts were recorded for this clonotype. The chain links TRBV6-2 or TRBV6-3 to TRBJ2-5; D possibly corresponds to TRBD2 (6 bases). V dropped 5 bases and J dropped 7 bases, with 32 bases sitting between them. This CDR3 is 19 amino acids long. Germline lookup yields CDR1 MNHEY and CDR2 SVGEGT. In nucleotides, the CDR3 is TGTGCCAGCAGTGAAGGAGGTGGGAGATGGGACGCCGGGGGTTGGACCCAGTACTTC. It yields the protein CASSEGGGRWDAGGWTQYF.

This clonotype was counted ten times or more. The rearrangement joins TRBV11-2 to TRBJ1-1, with 7 bases aligning to TRBD1. Germline values: CDR1 SGHAT, CDR2 FQNNGV. The CDR3 totals 15 residues. The V and J ends lost 4 bases and 1 base, in that order; junction bases with no gene match: 6. The CDR3 loop is CASSSEGGENTEAFF. The CDR3 DNA is TGTGCCAGCAGCTCGGAAGGGGGCGAGAACACTGAAGCTTTCTTT.

The chain couples TRBV27 to TRBJ1-5; maybe TRBD1 (5 bases). Germline lookup yields CDR1 MNHEY and CDR2 SMNVEV (reference sequence). This CDR3 has 14 amino acids. V was cut by 3 bases and J by 6 bases, with 12 bases left in between. CDR3 region: CASSFSGRGQPQHF. For the CDR3, the DNA is TGTGCCAGCAGTTTTTCAGGGAGGGGTCAGCCCCAGCATTTT.

This clonotype has at least ten counts. The genes are TRBV2 and TRBJ2-7; 9 bases are a match to TRBD1. Germline CDR1 is SNHLY and CDR2 is FYNNEI. CDR3 length: 16 residues. V lost 4 bases and J lost 4; bases outside the gene matches: 11. The CDR3 spells CASSATGTGTLYEQYF. The CDR3 region has the DNA TGTGCCAGCAGTGCCACCGGGACAGGGACCCTTTACGAGCAGTACTTC.

The chain joins TRBV9 to TRBJ2-1; D is unclear. The length of the CDR3 is 14 residues. The germline V gene has CDR1 SGDLS and CDR2 YYNGEE. Between the trimmed V and J ends, which lost 0 bases and 1 base, there was a span of 5 bases. The CDR3 nucleotides read TGTGCCAGCAGCGTAGGACGGTCCTACAATGAGCAGTTCTTC. This sequence encodes CASSVGRSYNEQFF.

V gene TRBV27 combines with J gene TRBJ2-2; TRBD1 might be the D (6 bases). The CDR3 is 17 residues long. The germline CDR1 and CDR2 sequences are MNHEY and SMNVEV (reference sequence). V was cut by 6 bases and J by 3 bases, with 20 bases left in between. DNA of the CDR3: TGTGCCAGCAGAACGAACAGGGACCTACCCGACACCGGGGAGCTGTTTTTT. Translation gives CASRTNRDLPDTGELFF.

The rearrangement uses TRBV20-1 and TRBJ1-1, with unresolved D. The CDR3 is 16 residues long. V was clipped by 1 base and J by 5 bases, with 20 bases between them. Germline V lookup: CDR1 DFQATT, CDR2 SNEGSKA (reference sequence). The CDR3 nucleotides read TGCAGTGCTAGAGTTTCCGGGAGGGCCTTAGGGACTGAAGCTTTCTTT. This encodes CSARVSGRALGTEAFF.

This clonotype was recorded at least ten times. V usage is TRBV27 and J usage is TRBJ2-2; TRBD2 matches 10 bases. The CDR3 spans 16 residues. V dropped 2 bases and J dropped 6; count of bases not matched to a gene: 6. CDR1 MNHEY and CDR2 SMNVEV come from the germline V gene (reference sequence). CDR3 sequence: CASSLVSAGGPGELFF. The CDR3 DNA follows: TGTGCCAGCAGTTTAGTATCAGCGGGAGGGCCCGGGGAGCTGTTTTTT.

This clonotype was observed a few times. An end of the junction does not agree with germline; a read error may underlie this. This chain links TRBV11-2 with TRBJ2-5, with D maybe TRBD2 (5 bases). This CDR3 has 15 amino acids. Per germline, CDR1 SGHAT and CDR2 FQNNGV. In nucleotides, the CDR3 is TGTGCCAGCACCCCCGGGTGGACTGGGCAAGAGACCCAGCACTTC. Residues: CASTPGWTGQETQHF.

In its sample, this clonotype was seen a few times. The chain is built from TRBV19 and TRBJ2-5, with a weak D call TRBD2 (6 bases). V lost 6 bases and J lost 2, with 16 bases in between. The CDR3 runs 15 residues. Looked up from germline, CDR1 is LNHDA and CDR2 is SQIVND (reference sequence). CDR3 sequence reads: CASSLVRDLQETQYF. The CDR3, as DNA: TGTGCCAGTAGCCTCGTCCGGGACTTACAAGAGACCCAGTACTTC.

The chain joins TRBV5-6 to TRBJ1-2; D uncertain. Germline CDR1 and CDR2: SGHDT and YYEEEE. V lost 1 base and J lost 0, with 7 bases in between. The CDR3 runs 14 residues. The CDR3 region has the DNA TGTGCCAGCAGCTTGATCTCGGCTAACTATGGCTACACCTTC. As protein: CASSLISANYGYTF.

In its sample, this clonotype was seen many times. The chain has TRBV6-2 or TRBV6-3 and TRBJ2-2; 11 nucleotides match TRBD2. Unmatched junction bases numbered 8, after V lost 4 bases and J lost 7 bases. The germline V gene has CDR1 MNHEY and CDR2 SVGEGT. The CDR3 length is 16 residues. CDR3 DNA: TGTGCCAGCAGTTTCCTCCTAGCGGGAGGTGACGGGGAGCTGTTTTTT. Translated: CASSFLLAGGDGELFF.

The CDR3 reads CASSFGPVNEQFF. In DNA, the CDR3 is TGTGCCAGCAGTTTTGGACCCGTTAATGAGCAGTTCTTC. The chain joins TRBV27 to TRBJ2-1; D is unresolved. The germline V gene encodes CDR1 MNHEY and CDR2 SMNVEV (reference sequence). The V gene lost 3 bases and the J gene lost 7 bases, with 10 bases spanning the gap. This CDR3 has 13 residues.

In this sample, this clonotype turned up many times. J is TRBJ1-2 and V is TRBV10-3; D perhaps matches TRBD1 (5 bases). The CDR3 totals 15 residues. Trimming left V 10 bases short and J 1 base short, with 19 bases between. CDR1 ENHRY and CDR2 SYGVKD come from the germline V gene. The CDR3 DNA sequence: TGTGCCACGGGGCTGGGACTTCCTAATAACTATGGCTACACCTTC. Amino acids: CATGLGLPNNYGYTF.

This clonotype was counted between two and nine times. The chain joins TRBV27 to TRBJ1-2, with TRBD1 as a possible D gene (6 bases). V was clipped by 6 bases and J by 6 bases, with 14 bases between them. CDR3 length equals 13 residues. CDR1 is MNHEY and CDR2 is SMNVEV in the germline V gene (reference sequence). The CDR3 coding sequence is TGTGCCAGCAGCTTCAGGGGACTCGATGGCTACACCTTC. Translation gives CASSFRGLDGYTF.